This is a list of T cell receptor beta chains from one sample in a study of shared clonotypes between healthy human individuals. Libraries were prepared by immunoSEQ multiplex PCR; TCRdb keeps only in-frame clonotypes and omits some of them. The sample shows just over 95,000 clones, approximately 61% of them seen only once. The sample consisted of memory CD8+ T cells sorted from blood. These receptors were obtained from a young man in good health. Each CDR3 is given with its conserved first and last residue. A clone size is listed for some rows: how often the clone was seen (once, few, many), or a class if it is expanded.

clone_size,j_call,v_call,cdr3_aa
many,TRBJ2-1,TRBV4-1,CASSQVEGRYNEQFF
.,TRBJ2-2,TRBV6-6,CASSLTGTGELFF
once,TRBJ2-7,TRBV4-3,CASSQEGRGYEQYF
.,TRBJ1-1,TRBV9,CASSPLSDSLNTEAFF
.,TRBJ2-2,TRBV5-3,CARSPGTDSPNTGELFF
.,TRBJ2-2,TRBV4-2,CASSQVGDARTGELFF
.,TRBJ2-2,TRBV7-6,CASSRGNAGTGELFF
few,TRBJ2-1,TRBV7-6,CASSLKRGTQFF
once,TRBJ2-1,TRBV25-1,CASSGGGYNEQFF
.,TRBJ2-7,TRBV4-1,CASSPRSGGRAYEQYF
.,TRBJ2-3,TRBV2,CASSETTGGTDTQYF
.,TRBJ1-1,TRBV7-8,CASSNRDSIFRTMNTEAFF
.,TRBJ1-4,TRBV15,CATSRRHTGEGEKLFF
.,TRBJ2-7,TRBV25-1,CASRPRIGLAGGSGEQYF
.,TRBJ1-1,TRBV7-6,CASSPDRGYTEAFF
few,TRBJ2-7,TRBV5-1,CASSPDLSYEQYF